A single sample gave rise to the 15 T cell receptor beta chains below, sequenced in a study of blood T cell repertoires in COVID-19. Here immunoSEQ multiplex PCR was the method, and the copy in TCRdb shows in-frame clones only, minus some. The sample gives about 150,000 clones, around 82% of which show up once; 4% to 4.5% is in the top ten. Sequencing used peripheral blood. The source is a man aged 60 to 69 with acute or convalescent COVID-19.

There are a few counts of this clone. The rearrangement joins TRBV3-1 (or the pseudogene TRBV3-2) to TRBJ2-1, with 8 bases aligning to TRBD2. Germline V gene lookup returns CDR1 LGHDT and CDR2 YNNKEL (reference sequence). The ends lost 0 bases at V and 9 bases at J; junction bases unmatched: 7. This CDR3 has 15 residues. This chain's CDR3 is CASSQDVAGGVEQFF. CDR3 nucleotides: TGTGCCAGCAGCCAAGATGTGGCGGGAGGAGTTGAGCAGTTCTTC.

CDR3 loop: CASSPLGQGLSEQYF. In DNA form, the CDR3 reads TGTGCCAGCTCCCCGCTAGGACAGGGGTTGAGCGAGCAGTACTTC. This chain links TRBV18 with TRBJ2-7; 9 positions agree with TRBD1. The V segment lost 6 bases and the J segment 6 bases; nucleotides outside the gene matches: 12. Germline lookup yields CDR1 KGHSH and CDR2 LQKENI. The CDR3 is 15 amino acids.

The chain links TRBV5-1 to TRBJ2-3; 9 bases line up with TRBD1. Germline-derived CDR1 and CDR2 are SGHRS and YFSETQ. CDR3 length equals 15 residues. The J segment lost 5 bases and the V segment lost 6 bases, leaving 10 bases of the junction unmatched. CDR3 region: CASTPRGQGRDTQYF. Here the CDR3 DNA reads TGCGCCAGCACCCCTCGGGGACAGGGTCGAGATACGCAGTATTTT.

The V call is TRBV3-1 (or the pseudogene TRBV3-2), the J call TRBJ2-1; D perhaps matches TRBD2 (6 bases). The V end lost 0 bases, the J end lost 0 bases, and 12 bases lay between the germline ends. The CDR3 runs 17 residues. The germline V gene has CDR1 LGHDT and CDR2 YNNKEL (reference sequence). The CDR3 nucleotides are TGTGCCAGCAGCCAAGATGGAGCGGGCGACTCCTACAATGAGCAGTTCTTC. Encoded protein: CASSQDGAGDSYNEQFF.

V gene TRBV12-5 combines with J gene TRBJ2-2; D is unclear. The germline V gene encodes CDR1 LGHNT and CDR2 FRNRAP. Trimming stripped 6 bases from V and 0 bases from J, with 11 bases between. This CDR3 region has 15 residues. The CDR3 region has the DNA TGTGCTAGTGGGCGGTCGATATCGAACACCGGGGAGCTGTTTTTT. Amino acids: CASGRSISNTGELFF. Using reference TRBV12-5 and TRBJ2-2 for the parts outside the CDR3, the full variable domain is DARVTQTPRHKVTEMGQEVTMRCQPILGHNTVFWYRQTMMQGLELLAYFRNRAPLDDSGMPKDRFSAEMPDATLATLKIQPSEPRDSAVYFCASGRSISNTGELFFGEGSRLTVL.

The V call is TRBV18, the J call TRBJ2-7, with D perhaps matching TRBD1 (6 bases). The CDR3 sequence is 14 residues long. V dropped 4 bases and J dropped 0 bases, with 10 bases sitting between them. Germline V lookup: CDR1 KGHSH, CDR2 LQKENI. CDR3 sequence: CASSRNRDSYEQYF. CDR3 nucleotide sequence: TGTGCCAGCTCACGAAACAGGGACTCCTACGAGCAGTACTTC.

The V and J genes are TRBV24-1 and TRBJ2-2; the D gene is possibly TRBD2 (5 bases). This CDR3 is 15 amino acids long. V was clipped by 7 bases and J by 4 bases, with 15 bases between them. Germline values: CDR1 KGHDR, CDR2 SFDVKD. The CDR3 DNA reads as TGTGCCACCAGCTTTGGCGGGTCGGGCACCGGGGAGCTGTTTTTT. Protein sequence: CATSFGGSGTGELFF.

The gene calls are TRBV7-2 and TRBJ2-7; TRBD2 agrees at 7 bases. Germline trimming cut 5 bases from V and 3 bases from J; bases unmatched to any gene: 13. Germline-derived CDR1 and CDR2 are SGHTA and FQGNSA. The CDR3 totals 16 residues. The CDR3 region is CASSQGVAGWGYEQYF. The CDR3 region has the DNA TGTGCCAGCAGCCAAGGGGTAGCGGGTTGGGGCTACGAGCAGTACTTC.

This CDR3 is CASRADTEAFF. The CDR3 DNA sequence: TGTGCCAGCAGAGCGGACACTGAAGCTTTCTTT. The rearrangement joins TRBV7-8 to TRBJ1-1; D is undetermined. The CDR3 is 11 amino acids. Germline-derived CDR1 and CDR2 are SGHVS and FQNEAQ. V was pared by 6 bases and J by 3 bases, with 5 bases between. The variable domain in full, completed from reference TRBV7-8 and TRBJ1-1, reads GAGVSQSPRYKVAKRGQDVALRCDPISGHVSLFWYQQALGQGPEFLTYFQNEAQLDKSGLPSDRFFAERPEGSVSTLKIQRTQQEDSAVYLCASRADTEAFFGQGTRLTVV.

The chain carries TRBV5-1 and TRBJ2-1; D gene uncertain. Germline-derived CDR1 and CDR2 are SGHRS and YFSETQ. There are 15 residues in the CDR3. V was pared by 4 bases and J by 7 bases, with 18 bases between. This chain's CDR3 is CASSKGVTRTNEQFF. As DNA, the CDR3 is TGCGCCAGCAGCAAAGGAGTTACCCGTACAAATGAGCAGTTCTTC.

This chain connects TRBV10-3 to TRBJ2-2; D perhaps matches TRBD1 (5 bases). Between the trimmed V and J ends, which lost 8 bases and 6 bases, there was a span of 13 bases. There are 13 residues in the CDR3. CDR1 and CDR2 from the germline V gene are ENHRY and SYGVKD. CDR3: CAISDVGAGELFF. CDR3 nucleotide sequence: TGTGCCATCTCGGACGTAGGGGCCGGGGAGCTGTTTTTT.

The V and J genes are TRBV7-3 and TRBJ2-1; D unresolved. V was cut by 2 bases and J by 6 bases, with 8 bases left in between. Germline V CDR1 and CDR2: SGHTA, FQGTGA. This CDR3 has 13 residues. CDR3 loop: CASSLSMSNEQFF. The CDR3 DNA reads TGTGCCAGCAGCTTATCGATGAGCAATGAGCAGTTCTTC.

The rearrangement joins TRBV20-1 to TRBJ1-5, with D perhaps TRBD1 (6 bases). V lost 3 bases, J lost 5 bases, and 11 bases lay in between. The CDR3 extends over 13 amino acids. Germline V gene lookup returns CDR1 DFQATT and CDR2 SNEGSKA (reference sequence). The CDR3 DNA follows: TGCAGTGCTAGTATCAGGGGTGATCAGCCCCAGCATTTT. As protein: CSASIRGDQPQHF.

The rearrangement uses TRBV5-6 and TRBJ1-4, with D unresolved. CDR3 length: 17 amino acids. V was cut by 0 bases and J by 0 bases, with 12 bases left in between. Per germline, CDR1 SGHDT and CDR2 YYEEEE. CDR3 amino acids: CASSLGVATTTNEKLFF. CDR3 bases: TGTGCCAGCAGCTTGGGAGTGGCTACTACAACTAATGAAAAACTGTTTTTT.

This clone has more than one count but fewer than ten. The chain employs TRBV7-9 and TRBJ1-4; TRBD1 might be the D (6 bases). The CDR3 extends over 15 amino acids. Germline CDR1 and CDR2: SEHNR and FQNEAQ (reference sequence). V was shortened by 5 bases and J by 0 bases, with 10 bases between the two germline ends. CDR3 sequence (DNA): TGTGCCAGCAGCCCCCGGACAGCAACTAATGAAAAACTGTTTTTT. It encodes CASSPRTATNEKLFF.